The 4 T cell receptor beta chains below all came from one sample that was sequenced in a study of T cell responses to AZD1222 COVID-19 vaccine. TCRdb's copy holds only in-frame clones and misses some; the assay was immunoSEQ multiplex PCR. The table lists approximately 120,000 clones, more than 80% of them singletons, with around 4.4% in the top ten. Specimen: peripheral blood, collected 28 days after the second AZD1222 dose. The origin of the receptors is an adult who received the AZD1222 COVID-19 vaccine.

This clone was found a few times. The V gene is TRBV3-1 (or the pseudogene TRBV3-2), the J gene TRBJ2-7, with 9 bases fitting TRBD2. The CDR3 runs 15 residues. Germline trimming cut 2 bases from V and 1 base from J; bases unmatched to any gene: 3. From germline, CDR1 is LGHDT and CDR2 YNNKEL (reference sequence). As DNA, the CDR3 is TGTGCCAGCAGCCAAATAACTAGCGGGTCCTACGAGCAGTACTTC. Its translation is CASSQITSGSYEQYF.

The chain carries TRBV30 and TRBJ1-4, with 10 bases that match TRBD1. CDR1 and CDR2 from the germline V gene are GTSNPN and SVGIG (reference sequence). The CDR3 consists of 14 residues. J was trimmed by 8 bases and V by 7 bases; bases with no gene match: 10. Written as DNA, the CDR3 is TGTGCCTTCCAGACCGGGACAGGGGAGGAAAAACTGTTTTTT. Its protein product is CAFQTGTGEEKLFF.

The chain combines TRBV15 with TRBJ1-5; no reliable D call. CDR3 size: 12 residues. V lost 0 bases, J lost 11 bases, and 8 bases lay in between. In germline, CDR1 is LNHNV, CDR2 YYDKDF (reference sequence). The CDR3 region has the DNA TGTGCCACCAGCAGAGATGGGAGGGCCCAGCATTTT. Amino acid sequence: CATSRDGRAQHF.

J is TRBJ2-3 and V is TRBV12-3 or TRBV12-4; no definite D call. Trimming removed 2 bases from V and 6 bases from J, with 9 bases in between. The CDR3 contains 13 residues. The CDR3 coding sequence is TGTGCCAGCAGTTTATTAAGGCTGGATACGCAGTATTTT. It codes for CASSLLRLDTQYF.